This T cell receptor beta chain was obtained from a study of control samples from healthy donors and cancer patients. TCRdb's table, derived via immunoSEQ multiplex PCR, lists solely in-frame clones and lacks some. The sample holds approximately 72,000 clones, around 91% seen once. This CDR3 region has 18 residues. The V and J genes are TRBV12-2 and TRBJ2-6; the table's D call TRBD1 went unverified against the DNA. TRBV12-2 is noted as a pseudogene. The sequence was collected from a man over 45 in good health. Sequencing was carried out using blood. This CDR3 is CASRLARARDRGESVLTF. DNA of the CDR3: TGTGCAAGTCGCTTAGCGAGGGCTAGGGACAGGGGGGAGAGCGTCCTGACTTTC.